Presented here are 22 T cell receptor beta chains from one specimen sequenced in a study of blood T cell repertoires in COVID-19. Here immunoSEQ multiplex PCR was the method, and the copy in TCRdb shows in-frame clones only, minus some. The repertoire includes approximately 190,000 clones, under 85% of them detected once, and 5.5% to 7.5% sits in the top ten. Material: peripheral blood. The receptors come from a woman aged 40 to 49 with acute or convalescent COVID-19.

The V gene is TRBV5-4, the J gene TRBJ1-2, with TRBD1 matching over 9 bases. CDR1 is SGHNT, CDR2 YYREEE, per germline (reference sequence). The trim removed 2 bases at V and 1 base at J, leaving 3 bases unmatched. The CDR3 contains 15 residues. CDR3 in amino acids: CASSFGQGINYGYTF. For the CDR3, the DNA is TGTGCCAGCAGCTTCGGACAGGGGATTAACTATGGCTACACCTTC.

The chain joins TRBV15 to TRBJ1-6; TRBD1 aligns across 10 bases. Looked up from germline, CDR1 is LNHNV and CDR2 is YYDKDF (reference sequence). CDR3 length equals 20 residues. V lost 3 bases and J lost 2; bases outside the gene matches: 13. In DNA form, the CDR3 reads TGTGCCACCAGCAGGGGTTTAAGAAAGGGACAGGGGACCTATAATTCACCCCTCCACTTT. It is translated as CATSRGLRKGQGTYNSPLHF.

This clone appeared once. The chain employs TRBV11-2 and TRBJ2-7; 7 bases are shared with TRBD2. The V and J ends lost 3 bases and 3 bases, in that order; junction bases with no gene match: 2. CDR1 is SGHAT and CDR2 is FQNNGV in the germline V gene. The CDR3 loop spans 13 amino acids. The CDR3 nucleotides read TGTGCCAGCAGCTTGGGACTAAACTACGAGCAGTACTTC. Protein: CASSLGLNYEQYF.

The chain carries TRBV6-2 or TRBV6-3 and TRBJ1-6; D ambiguous. CDR1 and CDR2 from the germline V gene are MNHEY and SVGEGT. This CDR3 spans 14 amino acids. V lost 7 bases, J lost 8 bases, and 15 bases lay in between. The CDR3: CASTPPRQDSPLHF. The DNA for the CDR3 is TGTGCCAGCACCCCCCCTCGACAAGATTCACCCCTCCACTTT.

The chain has TRBV6-5 and TRBJ1-1, with D unresolved. CDR3 size: 14 residues. Germline-derived CDR1 and CDR2 are MNHEY and SVGAGI. Trimming removed 0 bases at V and 5 bases at J, with 10 bases between. The CDR3: CASSYSPGSTEAFF. The CDR3 nucleotides read TGTGCCAGCAGTTACTCCCCGGGGTCGACTGAAGCTTTCTTT.

CDR3: CSVGTGTWTDTQYF. For the CDR3, the DNA is TGCAGCGTGGGGACAGGTACGTGGACGGATACGCAGTATTTT. V gene TRBV29-1 combines with J gene TRBJ2-3, with 8 bases aligning to TRBD1. CDR3 length: 14 residues. V lost 6 bases, J lost 6 bases, and 11 bases stayed unmatched. Looked up from germline, CDR1 is SQVTM and CDR2 is ANQGSEA.

The chain uses TRBV6-7 and TRBJ2-5; 7 nucleotides match TRBD1. TRBV6-7 is reported as an ORF; its role is uncertain. V shed 1 base and J 2 bases; nucleotides not matched to a gene: 13. The length of the CDR3 is 18 residues. The CDR3, as DNA: TGTGCCAGCAGTTACTTCCACGACCGGGACAGAGCTCAAGAGACCCAGTACTTC. It yields the protein CASSYFHDRDRAQETQYF.

This rearrangement joins TRBV28 to TRBJ2-6; no firm D call. V was cut by 6 bases and J by 0 bases, with 3 bases left in between. The CDR3 runs 13 residues. Germline V gene sequence: CDR1 MDHEN, CDR2 SYDVKM. The CDR3 loop is CASSRSGANVLTF. Written as DNA, the CDR3 is TGTGCCAGCAGCCGCTCTGGGGCCAACGTCCTGACTTTC.

The chain recombines TRBV13 with TRBJ1-1, with 7 bases matching TRBD1. With 2 bases clipped from V and 7 bases from J, the junction kept 4 bases outside the gene matches. CDR1 and CDR2 from the germline V gene are PRHDT and FYEKMQ (reference sequence). The CDR3 is 13 residues long. CDR3 amino acids: CASSLRTGVEAFF. DNA of the CDR3: TGTGCCAGCAGCTTAAGGACAGGCGTTGAAGCTTTCTTT.

The genes are TRBV9 and TRBJ2-1; TRBD1 agrees at 9 bases. J was trimmed by 8 bases and V by 4 bases; bases with no gene match: 10. Germline V gene sequence: CDR1 SGDLS, CDR2 YYNGEE. The CDR3 runs to 15 residues. The CDR3 is CASSLSWDRVYEQFF. The CDR3 bases are TGTGCCAGCAGCCTAAGCTGGGACAGGGTATATGAGCAGTTCTTC.

This rearrangement joins TRBV5-5 to TRBJ1-2, with 11 bases lining up with TRBD1. Germline V gene lookup returns CDR1 SGHKS and CDR2 YYEKEE (reference sequence). Losses at the gene ends were 4 bases for V and 5 bases for J; bases not matched to a gene: 10. The length of the CDR3 is 16 residues. CDR3: CASSPDRGRIFYGYTF. Written as DNA, the CDR3 is TGTGCCAGCAGCCCGGACAGGGGGCGAATTTTTTATGGCTACACCTTC.

The chain uses TRBV6-9 and TRBJ2-3, with 7 bases identical to TRBD1. The germline V gene has CDR1 MNHGY and CDR2 SVAAGI. The V gene end was trimmed by 4 bases and the J gene end by 1 base; junction bases not matched to a gene: 2. This CDR3 is built from 14 residues. The CDR3 coding sequence is TGTGCCAGCAGTTCCCAGGGGGGCACAGATACGCAGTATTTT. Translated: CASSSQGGTDTQYF.

This clone was recorded once. The CDR3 sequence: CASSRGETNYGYTF. The CDR3 DNA reads TGTGCCAGTAGTAGAGGAGAAACTAACTATGGCTACACCTTC. The gene calls are TRBV19 and TRBJ1-2; D call uncertain. Trimming cost V 4 bases and J 0 bases, with 9 bases left between them. CDR3 length equals 14 residues. Germline V gives CDR1 LNHDA, CDR2 SQIVND (reference sequence). Variable domain in full (rest from reference TRBV19 and TRBJ1-2): DGGITQSPKYLFRKEGQNVTLSCEQNLNHDAMYWYRQDPGQGLRLIYYSQIVNDFQKGDIAEGYSVSREKKESFPLTVTSAQKNPTAFYLCASSRGETNYGYTFGSGTRLTVV.

This clone showed up just once. V is TRBV12-2 and J is TRBJ1-5; the DNA was not compared with TRBD1, the D call given in the table. TRBV12-2 has pseudogene status. CDR3 length: 15 amino acids. CDR3 sequence (DNA): TGTGCAAGTCGCCCCCCTGACAAGCCAAATCAGCCCCAGCATTTT. Residues: CASRPPDKPNQPQHF.

V and J are TRBV30 and TRBJ2-1, with unresolved D. This CDR3 spans 12 amino acids. Germline V gene lookup returns CDR1 GTSNPN and CDR2 SVGIG (reference sequence). V lost 2 bases and J 4 bases, leaving 6 bases between the germline ends. CDR3 sequence (DNA): TGTGCCTGGAGTACAGATTACAATGAGCAGTTCTTC. As protein: CAWSTDYNEQFF.

This chain links TRBV7-2 with TRBJ2-3, with 7 positions matching TRBD2. V shed 1 base and J 8 bases; nucleotides not matched to a gene: 6. The CDR3 runs 14 residues. The V gene's germline CDR1 is SGHTA and CDR2 FQGNSA. The CDR3 DNA reads as TGTGCCAGCAGCTTAGGGCGGGAGAGGGTTACGCAGTATTTT. It is translated as CASSLGRERVTQYF.

The rearrangement joins TRBV6-6 to TRBJ2-2, with TRBD1 matching 7 bases. Germline V gene data show CDR1 as MNHNY and CDR2 as SVGAGI (reference sequence). V lost 5 bases to trimming and J lost 2 bases; unmatched junction nucleotides: 5. The CDR3 length is 15 residues. CDR3 bases: TGTGCCAGCAGTAGGGACAGACCTAACACCGGGGAGCTGTTTTTT. Translation gives CASSRDRPNTGELFF.

The V call is TRBV5-1, the J call TRBJ2-6, with TRBD2 as a possible D gene (5 bases). CDR3 length equals 15 residues. V was trimmed by 5 bases and J by 1 base, leaving 10 bases between them. The germline gives CDR1 SGHRS, CDR2 YFSETQ. CDR3 DNA sequence: TGCGCCAGCAGTGAGGGTTATTCTGGGGCCAACGTCCTGACTTTC. Translating gives CASSEGYSGANVLTF.

About this clone itself: Germline is not matched at one junction end, which may reflect a read error. The rearrangement uses TRBV4-1 and TRBJ1-1, with TRBD1 as a possible D gene (6 bases). Germline CDR1 and CDR2: MGHRA and YSYEKL. The CDR3 runs 12 residues. CDR3 loop: CASSRKGVDRTF. The CDR3 DNA follows: TGCGCCAGCAGCCGGAAAGGGGTGGACAGAACCTTT.

The chain links TRBV5-1 to TRBJ1-5; 7 bases agree with TRBD1. After removal of 5 bases from V and 2 bases from J, the junction contained 7 bases not matched to a gene. Germline V lookup: CDR1 SGHRS, CDR2 YFSETQ. The CDR3 spans 15 residues. The DNA of the CDR3 is TGCGCCAGCAGTCCCGGGACAGTCCGCAATCAGCCCCAGCATTTT. This sequence encodes CASSPGTVRNQPQHF.

V is TRBV5-1 and J is TRBJ2-3; 7 bases map to TRBD2. J lost 1 base, V lost 4 bases, and 3 bases had no gene match. The CDR3 extends over 14 amino acids. Germline loops: CDR1 SGHRS, CDR2 YFSETQ. CDR3 sequence: CASSPLAGTDTQYF. The CDR3 DNA is TGCGCCAGCAGCCCTCTAGCGGGCACAGATACGCAGTATTTT.

Of note for this clone: The junction differs from germline at one of its ends, possibly a read error. The CDR3 is CASTELSGANSYEQYF. DNA of the CDR3: TGTGCCAGCACTGAACTTAGCGGGGCCAACTCCTACGAGCAGTACTTC. The chain is built from TRBV2 and TRBJ2-7; the match to TRBD2 covers 8 bases. In germline, CDR1 is SNHLY, CDR2 FYNNEI. The CDR3 has 16 amino acids.